The sequence of this TCR beta chain was determined in a study of blood T cell repertoires in COVID-19. Original data processing: Reference gene primer amplification gave estimated nucleated cell counts. Assay: immunoSEQ multiplex PCR; the TCRdb copy retains only in-frame clones and omits some. For V, J and clone size, that table is used; D and trimming come from the DNA. Here the sample spans 70,000 to 80,000 clones, around 87% being singletons. Germline-derived CDR1 and CDR2 are SEHNR and FQNEAQ (reference sequence). The CDR3 has 15 amino acids. Trimming removed 4 bases from V and 7 bases from J; junction bases left unmatched: 11.

The genes are TRBV7-9 and TRBJ2-7; 9 nucleotides align to TRBD1. The receptor was isolated from a human donor in a cohort sampled during active COVID-19. Sequences were obtained from peripheral blood. CDR3 sequence: CASSSPGQGNREQYF. The CDR3 DNA reads as TGTGCCAGCAGCTCGCCGGGACAGGGAAATCGGGAGCAGTACTTC.